A selection of T cell receptor beta chains follows, all from one sample in a study of T cell repertoires in cytomegalovirus infection. TCRdb itself ran the reads through MiXCR, one entry per CDR3 protein. The sample has approximately 730,000 distinct CDR3 sequences, approximately 32% seen once. Their antigens are not known. The input for sequencing was cultured CD8+ T cells from PBMCs, taken from culture after CMV antigen stimulation. The receptors were sampled from a human donor in good health (CMV status not recorded). Some clones in this sample may be carry-over from other donors' samples. Both conserved end residues are part of each CDR3. The D gene is left open where the match is weak. Clone sizes are given selectively: once, few, many, or a class where the clone is expanded.

16 | TRBJ1-5 | - | TRBV7-8 | - | CASSLAEGPINQPQHF | TGTGCCAGCAGCTTAGCGGAGGGGCCGATAAATCAGCCCCAGCATTTT
15 | TRBJ2-1 | - | TRBV28 | - | CASSLPNPLLGEQFF | TGTGCCAGCAGTTTACCCAATCCCCTGCTCGGTGAGCAGTTCTTC
18 | TRBJ2-5 | - | TRBV4-3 | TRBD2 | CASSLRLAGQQIQETQYF | TGCGCCAGCAGCCTTCGACTAGCGGGGCAACAGATCCAAGAGACCCAGTACTTC
15 | TRBJ2-1 | - | TRBV19 | TRBD1 | CASTLRDRVFDEQFF | TGTGCCAGCACCCTCCGGGACAGGGTATTTGATGAGCAGTTCTTC
14 | TRBJ1-4 | few | TRBV4-1 | - | CASSQFGKSEKLFF | TGCGCCAGCAGCCAATTTGGGAAGTCTGAAAAACTGTTTTTT
13 | TRBJ2-1 | - | TRBV6-2/TRBV6-3 | - | CASSYYRAHEQFF | TGTGCCAGCAGTTACTACAGGGCCCATGAGCAGTTCTTC
15 | TRBJ1-2 | few | TRBV6-5 | - | CASSPLGGGDYGYTF | TGTGCCAGCAGTCCCTTAGGGGGGGGGGACTATGGCTACACCTTC
19 | TRBJ2-3 | - | TRBV27 | TRBD2 | CASSLLPPYGGRSTDTQYF | TGTGCCAGCAGTTTACTACCCCCATATGGCGGGAGAAGCACAGATACGCAGTATTTT
12 | TRBJ1-1 | many | TRBV12-3/TRBV12-4 | - | CASTTGGTEAFF | TGTGCCAGCACCACGGGTGGGACTGAAGCTTTCTTT
16 | TRBJ2-5 | few | TRBV7-9 | TRBD2 | CASWVDSGEPSWTQYF | TGTGCCAGCTGGGTTGATAGCGGGGAACCCTCGTGGACCCAGTACTTC
13 | TRBJ2-2 | many | TRBV7-8 | - | CASSSDIAGELFF | TGTGCCAGCAGCTCAGACATCGCCGGGGAGCTGTTTTTT
15 | TRBJ2-5 | - | TRBV29-1 | - | CSVGGVQLPQETQYF | TGCAGCGTTGGGGGGGTACAGCTACCCCAAGAGACCCAGTACTTC
16 | TRBJ2-1 | few | TRBV11-2 | TRBD2 | CASSLDGGGAFNEQFF | TGTGCCAGCAGCTTAGACGGCGGGGGGGCCTTCAATGAGCAGTTCTTC
13 | TRBJ1-1 | - | TRBV3-1 | - | CASSQDGDNEAFF | TGTGCCAGCAGCCAAGATGGGGATAATGAAGCTTTCTTT
11 | TRBJ2-1 | - | TRBV19 | - | CASRSGLGQFF | TGTGCCAGTAGAAGCGGATTGGGGCAGTTCTTC
13 | TRBJ2-1 | many | TRBV7-2 | - | CASSFLGSHEQFF | TGTGCCAGCAGCTTTCTAGGATCCCATGAGCAGTTCTTC
12 | TRBJ2-1 | - | TRBV6-2/TRBV6-3 | - | CAGGQTYNEQFF | TGTGCCGGAGGGCAGACTTACAATGAGCAGTTCTTC
21 | TRBJ2-3 | many | TRBV7-8 | TRBD2 | CASSLAPERLPSGGDTDTQYF | TGTGCCAGCAGCTTAGCGCCCGAAAGATTGCCGAGCGGGGGGGACACAGATACGCAGTATTTT
13 | TRBJ1-1 | few | TRBV11-2 | - | CASSLVVRTEAFF | TGTGCCAGCAGCTTAGTGGTCAGGACTGAAGCTTTCTTT
17 | TRBJ2-3 | - | TRBV27 | - | CASSLGGAGRITDTQYF | TGTGCCAGCAGCTTGGGGGGGGCAGGGCGGATCACAGATACGCAGTATTTT
13 | TRBJ1-5 | few | TRBV12-3/TRBV12-4 | - | CASSLRSRQPQHF | TGTGCCAGCAGTTTACGCAGTAGACAGCCCCAGCATTTT
14 | TRBJ2-1 | few | TRBV27 | - | CASTPGSPSGEQFF | TGTGCCAGCACTCCGGGTTCACCGAGCGGTGAGCAGTTCTTC
17 | TRBJ2-1 | - | TRBV5-1 | TRBD1 | CASSSPRGQGAVNEQFF | TGCGCCAGCAGCTCCCCCCGTGGACAGGGGGCGGTCAATGAGCAGTTCTTC
16 | TRBJ1-1 | few | TRBV5-1 | TRBD1 | CASSPSGTAVNTEAFF | TGCGCCAGCAGCCCTTCCGGGACAGCCGTGAACACTGAAGCTTTCTTT
18 | TRBJ2-5 | - | TRBV4-3 | TRBD2 | CASSQALAGLGVFETQYF | TGCGCCAGCAGCCAAGCTCTAGCGGGGTTGGGGGTCTTTGAGACCCAGTACTTC
16 | TRBJ2-2 | - | TRBV11-3 | - | CASSLRSDGNTGELFF | TGTGCCAGCAGCTTAAGATCGGACGGTAACACCGGGGAGCTGTTTTTT
12 | TRBJ2-1 | - | TRBV6-6 | - | CASTRYYNEQFF | TGTGCCAGCACCAGGTACTACAATGAGCAGTTCTTC
14 | TRBJ2-7 | - | TRBV25-1 | - | CASSVGATYYEQYF | TGTGCCAGCAGTGTGGGGGCGACGTACTACGAGCAGTACTTC
13 | TRBJ1-2 | few | TRBV11-3 | - | CARESQGDYGYTF | TGTGCCAGAGAGTCACAGGGAGACTATGGCTACACCTTC
16 | TRBJ1-2 | - | TRBV19 | TRBD1 | CASTDRDSTPNYGYTF | TGTGCCAGTACCGACCGGGACAGCACACCTAACTATGGCTACACCTTC
14 | TRBJ1-1 | few | TRBV7-2 | TRBD1 | CASSFLGGLTEAFF | TGTGCCAGCAGTTTCCTAGGGGGCCTCACTGAAGCTTTCTTT
13 | TRBJ1-1 | - | TRBV27 | - | CASSVDLYTEAFF | TGTGCCAGCAGTGTGGACTTATACACTGAAGCTTTCTTT
13 | TRBJ1-1 | - | TRBV28 | - | CASDGKDYTEAFF | TGTGCCAGCGACGGGAAGGATTACACTGAAGCTTTCTTT
15 | TRBJ2-3 | few | TRBV19 | - | CASSIYGSFTDTQYF | TGTGCCAGTAGTATCTACGGATCTTTTACAGATACGCAGTATTTT
11 | TRBJ1-1 | few | TRBV2 | - | CASPFGTEAFF | TGTGCCAGCCCGTTTGGGACTGAAGCTTTCTTT
18 | TRBJ2-2 | - | TRBV9 | - | CASSVPFLEGGNTGELFF | TGTGCCAGCAGCGTACCTTTTTTGGAGGGCGGGAACACCGGGGAGCTGTTTTTT
15 | TRBJ2-3 | many | TRBV6-5 | TRBD2 | CASSRLAASTDTQYF | TGTGCCAGCAGCAGACTAGCGGCTAGCACAGATACGCAGTATTTT
14 | TRBJ1-2 | - | TRBV20-1 | - | CSAPGVAVNYGYTF | TGCAGTGCCCCGGGTGTCGCAGTGAACTATGGCTACACCTTC
13 | TRBJ2-3 | many | TRBV7-3 | - | CASSFRGTDTQYF | TGTGCCAGCAGCTTCAGGGGCACAGATACGCAGTATTTT
15 | TRBJ2-3 | few | TRBV3-1 | - | CASSQAVWLGDTQYF | TGTGCCAGCAGCCAAGCGGTATGGTTGGGAGATACGCAGTATTTT
14 | TRBJ2-2 | few | TRBV7-9 | - | CASSYEMNTGELFF | TGTGCCAGCAGCTATGAGATGAACACCGGGGAGCTGTTTTTT
15 | TRBJ2-2 | many | TRBV4-3 | - | CASSQVGSNTGELFF | TGCGCCAGCAGCCAAGTGGGCAGTAACACCGGGGAGCTGTTTTTT
16 | TRBJ2-2 | - | TRBV6-1 | - | CASSERGGLWAGELFF | TGTGCCAGCAGTGAAAGGGGGGGCCTGTGGGCCGGGGAGCTGTTTTTT
15 | TRBJ2-4 | - | TRBV4-1 | - | CASSQSKTGRSIQYF | TGCGCCAGCAGCCAATCTAAGACAGGTCGGAGCATTCAGTACTTC
15 | TRBJ1-1 | - | TRBV6-2/TRBV6-3 | TRBD1 | CASSRETGLNTEAFF | TGTGCCAGCAGTCGGGAGACAGGGCTGAACACTGAAGCTTTCTTT
13 | TRBJ1-1 | - | TRBV27 | - | CASSWDDDTEAFF | TGTGCCAGCAGTTGGGACGACGACACTGAAGCTTTCTTT
16 | TRBJ2-3 | few | TRBV10-3 | TRBD1 | CAITAKGTGVTDTQYF | TGTGCCATCACTGCGAAGGGGACAGGGGTGACAGATACGCAGTATTTT
15 | TRBJ2-1 | - | TRBV5-1 | TRBD1 | CASSLETGSLDEQFF | TGCGCCAGCAGCTTGGAGACAGGGTCGCTAGATGAGCAGTTCTTC